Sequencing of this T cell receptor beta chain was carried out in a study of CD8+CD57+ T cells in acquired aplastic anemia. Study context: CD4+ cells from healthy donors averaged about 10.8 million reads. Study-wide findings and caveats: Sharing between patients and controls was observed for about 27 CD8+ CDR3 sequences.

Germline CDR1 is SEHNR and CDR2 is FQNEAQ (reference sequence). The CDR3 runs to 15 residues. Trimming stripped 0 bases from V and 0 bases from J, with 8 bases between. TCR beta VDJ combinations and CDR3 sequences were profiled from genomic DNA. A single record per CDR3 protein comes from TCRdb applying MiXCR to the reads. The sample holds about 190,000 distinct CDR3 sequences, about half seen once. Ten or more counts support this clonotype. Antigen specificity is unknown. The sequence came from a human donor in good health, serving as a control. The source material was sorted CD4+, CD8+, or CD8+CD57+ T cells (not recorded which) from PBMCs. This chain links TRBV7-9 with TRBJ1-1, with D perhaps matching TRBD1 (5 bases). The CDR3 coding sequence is TGTGCCAGCAGCTTAGCGGGACGGATGAACACTGAAGCTTTCTTT. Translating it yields CASSLAGRMNTEAFF.